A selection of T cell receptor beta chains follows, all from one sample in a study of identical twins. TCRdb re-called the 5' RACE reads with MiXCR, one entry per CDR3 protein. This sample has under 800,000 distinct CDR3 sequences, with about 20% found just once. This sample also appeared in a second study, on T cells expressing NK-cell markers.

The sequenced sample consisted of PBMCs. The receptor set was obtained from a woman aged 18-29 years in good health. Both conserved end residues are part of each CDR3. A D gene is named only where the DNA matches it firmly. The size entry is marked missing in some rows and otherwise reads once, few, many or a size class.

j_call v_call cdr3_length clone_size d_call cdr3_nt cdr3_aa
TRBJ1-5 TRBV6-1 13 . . TGTGCCAGCACCCAGGAAGTAGTTCAGCCCCAGCATTTT CASTQEVVQPQHF
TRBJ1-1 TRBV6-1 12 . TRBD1 TGTGCCAGCAGTGGAGGGACAGTCGAAGCTTTCTTT CASSGGTVEAFF
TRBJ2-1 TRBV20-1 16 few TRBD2 TGCAGTGCTAGAGGGGAGACTAGCGGGAGGTCCAATGAGCAGTTCTTC CSARGETSGRSNEQFF
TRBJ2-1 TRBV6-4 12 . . TGTGCCAGCAGTGAAGGGGGAGGGGAGCAGTTCTTC CASSEGGGEQFF
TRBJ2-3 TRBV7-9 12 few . TGTGCCAGCAGGGTCCCAGGGGATACGCAGTATTTT CASRVPGDTQYF
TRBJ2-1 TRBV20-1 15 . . TGCAGTGCTAGAGATCCGGACAGCTCCTACAATGAGCAGTTCTTC CSARDPDSSYNEQFF
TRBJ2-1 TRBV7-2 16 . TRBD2 TGTGCCAGCAGCACGACTAGCGGGGGGGCAAACAATGAGCAGTTCTTC CASSTTSGGANNEQFF
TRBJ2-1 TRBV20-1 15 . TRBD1 TGCAGTGCTGGAGATGGCCCGGACAGGCGAAATGAGCAGTTCTTC CSAGDGPDRRNEQFF
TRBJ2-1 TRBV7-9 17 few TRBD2 TGTGCCAGCAGCTGGTTCGGTAGCGGGAGTGAATACAATGAGCAGTTCTTC CASSWFGSGSEYNEQFF
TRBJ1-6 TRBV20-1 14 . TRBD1 TGCAGTGCTAGACCGACAGGGAGGGATTCACCCCTCCACTTT CSARPTGRDSPLHF
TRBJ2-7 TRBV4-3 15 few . TGCGCCAGCAGCCAAGATTTACAGGACCTACGACTGCAGTACTTC CASSQDLQDLRLQYF
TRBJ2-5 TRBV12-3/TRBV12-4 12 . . TGTGCCAGCAGCTCTAGAATGAGGGCCCAGTACTTC CASSSRMRAQYF
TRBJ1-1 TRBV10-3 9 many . TGTGCCATCAGTGGTGGGCCTTTCTTT CAISGGPFF
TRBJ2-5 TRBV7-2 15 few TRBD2 TGTGCCAGCAGCTTAAACGGGGGAGGGAAAGAGACCCAGTACTTC CASSLNGGGKETQYF
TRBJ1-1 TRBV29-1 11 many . TGCAGCGTGGAGGGACGGTTTGAAGCTTTCTTT CSVEGRFEAFF
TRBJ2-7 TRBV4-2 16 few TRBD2 TGTGCCAGCAGCCCGATCGGACTAGCGGGAGCCCCCGAGCAGTACTTC CASSPIGLAGAPEQYF
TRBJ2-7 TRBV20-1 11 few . TGCAGCATCTCAAGCTCCTACGAGCAGTACTTC CSISSSYEQYF
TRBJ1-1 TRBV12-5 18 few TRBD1 TGTGCTAGTGGACCCCCCCGGACAGGGGGCCGTCGTGACACTGAAGCTTTCTTT CASGPPRTGGRRDTEAFF
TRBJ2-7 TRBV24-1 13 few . TGTGCCACCAGTGACGGGGAGACCTACGAGCAGTACTTC CATSDGETYEQYF
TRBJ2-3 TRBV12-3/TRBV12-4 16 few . TGTGCCAGCAGTTTCCTTGAGGTGCGTCGCACAGATACGCAGTATTTT CASSFLEVRRTDTQYF
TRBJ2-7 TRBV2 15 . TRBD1 TGTGCCAGCAGTGAATCCGGGACAGTAAGCTACGAGCAGTACTTC CASSESGTVSYEQYF
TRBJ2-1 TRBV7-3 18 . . TGTGCCAGCAGCCAACCTGGGACATTAAGGATTAAGGGCGATGAGCAGTTCTTC CASSQPGTLRIKGDEQFF
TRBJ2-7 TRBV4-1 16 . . TGCGCCAGCAGCCAAGGGGTAGGAACAGGAACCGGCGAGCAGTACTTC CASSQGVGTGTGEQYF
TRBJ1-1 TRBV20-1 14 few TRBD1 TGCAGTGCTAGAAGGACAGGGCAGCACACTGAAGCTTTCTTT CSARRTGQHTEAFF
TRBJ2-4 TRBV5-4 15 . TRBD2 TGTGCCAGCAGCTTGAAAAGGGGAGGGAGAAACATTCAGTACTTC CASSLKRGGRNIQYF
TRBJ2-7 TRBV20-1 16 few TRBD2 TGCAGTGCTCCAAGCGTGTCTAGCGGGGGTTACTACGAGCAGTACTTC CSAPSVSSGGYYEQYF
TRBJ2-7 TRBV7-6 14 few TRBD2 TGTGCCAGCAGCTTAGTAGCTAGCGGGGGCGAGCAGTACTTC CASSLVASGGEQYF
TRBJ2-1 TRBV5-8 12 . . TGTGCCAGCACGGACCCTGTCGATGAGCAGTTCTTC CASTDPVDEQFF
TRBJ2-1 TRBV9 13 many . TGTGCCAGCAGCGTGGCTATGGGCAATGAGCAGTTCTTC CASSVAMGNEQFF
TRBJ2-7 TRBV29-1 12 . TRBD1 TGCAGCGTTACACAGGGGGGCTACGAGCAGTACTTC CSVTQGGYEQYF
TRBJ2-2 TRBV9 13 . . TGTGCCAGCAGCGTAGGCCCTATCGGGGAGCTGTTTTTT CASSVGPIGELFF
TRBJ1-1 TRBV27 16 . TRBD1 TGTGCCAGCAGCAGGCTGAGACAGGGCAACCGAATTGAAGCTTTCTTT CASSRLRQGNRIEAFF
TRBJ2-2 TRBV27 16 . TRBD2 TGTGCCAGCAGTGTACTAGCGGGGGACGGCACCGGGGAGCTGTTTTTT CASSVLAGDGTGELFF
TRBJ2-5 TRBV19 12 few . TGTGCCAGTAGTTTCAAAGGGGAGACCCAGTACTTC CASSFKGETQYF
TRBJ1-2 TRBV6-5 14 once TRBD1 TGTGCCAGTATTACCGGGACAGGGTACTATGGCTACACCTTC CASITGTGYYGYTF
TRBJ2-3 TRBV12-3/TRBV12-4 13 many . TGTGCCAGCAGCCTTTTGATCACAGATACGCAGTATTTT CASSLLITDTQYF
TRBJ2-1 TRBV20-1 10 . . TGCAGTGCCGTAGGTAGTGAGCAGTTCTTC CSAVGSEQFF
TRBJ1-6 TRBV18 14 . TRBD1 TGTGCCAGCTCTCGACAGGGGACAGAATCACCCCTCCACTTT CASSRQGTESPLHF
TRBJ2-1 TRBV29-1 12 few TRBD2 TGCAGCGTTTCTAGCGGCCCCAATGAGCAGTTCTTC CSVSSGPNEQFF
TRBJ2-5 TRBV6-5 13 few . TGTGCCAGCAGTTCGGCCTGGCTAGAGACCCAGTACTTC CASSSAWLETQYF
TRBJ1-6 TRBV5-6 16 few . TGTGCCAGCAGCCCCTCATTAGGGGTCGGATTATCACCCCTCCACTTT CASSPSLGVGLSPLHF
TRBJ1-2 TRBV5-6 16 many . TGTGCCAGCAGCTTTTGGGGGGCGAGCCTATCATATGGCTACACCTTC CASSFWGASLSYGYTF
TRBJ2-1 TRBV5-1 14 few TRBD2 TGCGCCAGCAGCTTCCTAGGGACTAGCAATGAGCAGTTCTTC CASSFLGTSNEQFF
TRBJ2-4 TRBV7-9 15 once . TGTGCCAGCAGCCCGGGTTTGACAGCCAAAAACATTCAGTACTTC CASSPGLTAKNIQYF
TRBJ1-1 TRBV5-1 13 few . TGTGCCAGCAGTAGGGGTGAGAACACTGAAGCTTTCTTT CASSRGENTEAFF
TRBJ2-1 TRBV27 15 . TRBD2 TGTGCCGCTTCTACCAGGGTAGCGGGGTACAATGAGCAGTTCTTC CAASTRVAGYNEQFF
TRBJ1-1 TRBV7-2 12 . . TGTGCCAGCAGGGCGGGGGGGGAGACGGCTTTCTTT CASRAGGETAFF
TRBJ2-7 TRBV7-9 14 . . TGTGCCAGCAGCGCCCGATTGAAGACCTACGAGCAGTACTTC CASSARLKTYEQYF
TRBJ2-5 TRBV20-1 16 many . TGCAGTGCTAGTATGGGGTTGAGGGGTCTTGAAGTGACCCAGTACTTC CSASMGLRGLEVTQYF
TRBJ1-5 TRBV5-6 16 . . TGTGCCAGCAGCCCTAGCACCGGTTTTAGCAATCAGCCCCAGCATTTT CASSPSTGFSNQPQHF